The 26 T cell receptor beta chains below come from one sample, sequenced in a study of graft-versus-host responses after intestinal transplantation. TCRdb keeps only in-frame clones here, not all; method: immunoSEQ multiplex PCR. The profile covers roughly 80,000 clones, with around nine tenths appearing a single time and roughly 7.3% taken by the ten largest. The antigens for these receptors are not known. The source material was unstimulated CD8+ T cells sorted from spleen or lymph node cells, sampled before transplant. The receptors derive from a human donor who was the organ donor for an intestinal transplant.

The CDR3 reads CASSVSGTGDTQYF. DNA for the CDR3: TGTGCCAGCAGCGTGAGCGGGACCGGGGATACGCAGTATTTT. The gene calls are TRBV5-6 and TRBJ2-3; the match to TRBD2 covers 7 bases. V lost 4 bases to trimming and J lost 6 bases; unmatched junction nucleotides: 8. CDR3 length: 14 amino acids. Germline V lookup: CDR1 SGHDT, CDR2 YYEEEE.

The V call is TRBV28, the J call TRBJ2-1; D assignment may be TRBD1 or TRBD2 (5 bases each). The V gene lost 3 bases and the J gene lost 9 bases, with 12 bases spanning the gap. This CDR3 spans 13 amino acids. Per the germline V gene, CDR1 is MDHEN and CDR2 is SYDVKM. This CDR3 reads CASSFEGPSEQFF. CDR3 sequence (DNA): TGTGCCAGCAGTTTTGAGGGGCCCAGTGAGCAGTTCTTC.

V gene TRBV19 combines with J gene TRBJ1-1; D call uncertain. Trimming removed 7 bases at V and 0 bases at J, with 9 bases between. CDR3 length: 13 residues. CDR1 LNHDA and CDR2 SQIVND come from the germline V gene (reference sequence). CDR3 in DNA: TGTGCCAGTACTACCGACGTGAACACTGAAGCTTTCTTT. Its protein is CASTTDVNTEAFF.

This clone was observed a single time. V and J are TRBV19 and TRBJ2-1, with TRBD2 as a possible D gene (5 bases). V was trimmed by 11 bases and J by 0 bases, leaving 20 bases between them. CDR1 LNHDA and CDR2 SQIVND come from the germline V gene (reference sequence). The CDR3 is 16 residues long. This CDR3 is CAGLPRWHPSYNEQFF. CDR3 DNA: TGTGCCGGACTCCCTAGATGGCACCCCTCCTACAATGAGCAGTTCTTC.

The rearrangement links TRBV28 to TRBJ2-7; TRBD2 agrees at 9 bases. The germline gives CDR1 MDHEN, CDR2 SYDVKM. Trimming cost V 2 bases and J 7 bases; bases outside gene matches: 9. There are 15 residues in the CDR3. CDR3: CASSLGGGAGWEQYF. CDR3 DNA sequence: TGTGCCAGCAGTTTAGGCGGGGGGGCAGGTTGGGAGCAGTACTTC.

This clone was recorded only once. This chain connects TRBV2 to TRBJ2-3; TRBD2 might be the D (5 bases). Trimming left V 6 bases short and J 0 bases short, with 16 bases between. The germline V gene encodes CDR1 SNHLY and CDR2 FYNNEI. The CDR3 is made up of 16 amino acids. The CDR3 DNA reads as TGTGCCAGCAGCGCCTTGGACTCCGGAAGCACAGATACGCAGTATTTT. It translates to CASSALDSGSTDTQYF.

This rearrangement joins TRBV30 to TRBJ1-2; D gene unclear. The CDR3 spans 12 residues. Germline V gene sequence: CDR1 GTSNPN, CDR2 SVGIG (reference sequence). V was pared by 2 bases and J by 8 bases, with 12 bases between. The CDR3 here is CAWSPPGPGYTF. CDR3 nucleotide sequence: TGTGCCTGGAGTCCGCCGGGTCCGGGCTACACCTTC. The variable domain in full, completed from reference TRBV30 and TRBJ1-2, reads SQTIHQWPATLVQPVGSPLSLECTVEGTSNPNLYWYRQAAGRGLQLLFYSVGIGQISSEVPQNLSASRPQDRQFILSSKKLLLSDSGFYLCAWSPPGPGYTFGSGTRLTVV.

The chain is built from TRBV4-2 and TRBJ2-7; perhaps TRBD2 as D (5 bases). Germline V gene sequence: CDR1 LGHNA, CDR2 YNFKEQ. This CDR3 has 12 residues. V gave up 0 bases and J gave up 8 bases, with 8 bases separating them. CDR3 coding DNA: TGTGCCAGCAGCCAAGAAGAGGGAAAGCAGTACTTC. Amino acid sequence: CASSQEEGKQYF.

This clone was observed a handful of times. This chain uses TRBV4-1 with TRBJ1-6; D is possibly TRBD1 (5 bases). Trimming left V 4 bases short and J 12 bases short, with 13 bases between. The germline gives CDR1 MGHRA, CDR2 YSYEKL. The CDR3 runs to 13 residues. This CDR3 reads CASSPRGARPLHF. In DNA form, the CDR3 reads TGCGCCAGCAGCCCCCGCGGGGCGCGACCCCTCCACTTT.

This clone was counted only a few times. The chain carries TRBV28 and TRBJ2-7; D may be TRBD2 (5 bases). V shed 7 bases and J shed 1 base, with 11 bases lying between them. This CDR3 has 13 amino acids. Germline V CDR1 and CDR2: MDHEN, SYDVKM. The CDR3 protein is CASTQPGSYEQYF. CDR3 bases: TGTGCCAGCACCCAACCGGGGTCCTACGAGCAGTACTTC. The whole variable domain, filled in from reference TRBV28 and TRBJ2-7, reads DVKVTQSSRYLVKRTGEKVFLECVQDMDHENMFWYRQDPGLGLRLIYFSYDVKMKEKGDIPEGYSVSREKKERFSLILESASTNQTSMYLCASTQPGSYEQYFGPGTRLTVT.

The count of this clone is one. The rearrangement links TRBV11-2 to TRBJ2-7; 10 nucleotides line up with TRBD1. The V segment lost 5 bases and the J segment 4 bases; nucleotides outside the gene matches: 20. Germline V gene sequence: CDR1 SGHAT, CDR2 FQNNGV. This CDR3 has 19 residues. The CDR3 loop is CASSIASGTGAGDPYEQYF. The CDR3 DNA is TGTGCCAGCAGCATAGCATCCGGGACAGGGGCCGGCGACCCTTACGAGCAGTACTTC. Using reference TRBV11-2 and TRBJ2-7 for the parts outside the CDR3, the full variable domain is EAGVAQSPRYKIIEKRQSVAFWCNPISGHATLYWYQQILGQGPKLLIQFQNNGVVDDSQLPKDRFSAERLKGVDSTLKIQPAKLEDSAVYLCASSIASGTGAGDPYEQYFGPGTRLTVT.

J is TRBJ1-5 and V is TRBV2; D is possibly TRBD1 (5 bases). V dropped 7 bases and J dropped 5 bases, with 21 bases sitting between them. The CDR3 is 16 residues long. In germline, CDR1 is SNHLY, CDR2 FYNNEI. CDR3 region: CASIGTDVLGDQPQHF. The CDR3 nucleotides read TGTGCCAGCATAGGTACAGACGTCCTAGGGGATCAGCCCCAGCATTTT. Filled out from reference TRBV2 and TRBJ1-5, the complete variable domain reads EPEVTQTPSHQVTQMGQEVILRCVPISNHLYFYWYRQILGQKVEFLVSFYNNEISEKSEIFDDQFSVERPDGSNFTLKIRSTKLEDSAMYFCASIGTDVLGDQPQHFGDGTRLSIL.

The chain joins TRBV6-1 to TRBJ2-1; 10 nucleotides match TRBD2. With 2 bases clipped from V and 8 bases from J, the junction kept 12 bases outside the gene matches. Germline V lookup: CDR1 MNHNS, CDR2 SASEGT. The CDR3 sequence is 17 residues long. As DNA, the CDR3 is TGTGCCAGCAGTGAACATTGGCAGCGGGGGGGAAAGGATGAGCAGTTCTTC. As protein: CASSEHWQRGGKDEQFF.

The V and J genes are TRBV28 and TRBJ2-7; perhaps TRBD1 as D (6 bases). The CDR3 runs 13 residues. Trimming shortened V by 7 bases and J by 1 base, and 11 bases separated the two germline ends. Germline values: CDR1 MDHEN, CDR2 SYDVKM. The CDR3 loop is CASTLTGSYEQYF. CDR3 bases: TGTGCCAGCACCTTGACAGGATCCTACGAGCAGTACTTC.

The genes are TRBV4-2 and TRBJ1-1; 7 nucleotides align to TRBD1. CDR1 is LGHNA and CDR2 is YNFKEQ in the germline V gene. The CDR3 consists of 15 residues. With V trimmed by 4 bases and J by 0 bases, 5 bases remained unmatched. CDR3 sequence reads: CASSPRDSMNTEAFF. The CDR3 nucleotides read TGTGCCAGCAGCCCCCGGGACAGCATGAACACTGAAGCTTTCTTT.

The CDR3 coding sequence is TGTGCCAGCACCTTAGACAGGGGGCTCGACGAGCAGTACTTC. Translating gives CASTLDRGLDEQYF. This rearrangement joins TRBV28 to TRBJ2-7, with TRBD1 matching 10 bases. Germline CDR1 MDHEN, CDR2 SYDVKM. The CDR3 consists of 14 residues. V lost 7 bases to trimming and J lost 5 bases; unmatched junction nucleotides: 8.

The chain has TRBV6-5 and TRBJ2-7; 10 bases fit TRBD2. The J segment lost 3 bases and the V segment lost 5 bases, leaving 1 base of the junction unmatched. Germline values: CDR1 MNHEY, CDR2 SVGAGI. This CDR3 comprises 13 residues. CDR3 protein: CASSASGGYEQYF. CDR3 nucleotide sequence: TGTGCCAGCAGTGCTAGCGGGGGCTACGAGCAGTACTTC.

The chain has TRBV6-4 and TRBJ2-2; 9 nucleotides agree with TRBD1. V dropped 6 bases and J dropped 8; count of bases not matched to a gene: 13. Germline V lookup: CDR1 MRHNA, CDR2 SNTAGT. CDR3 size: 16 residues. The CDR3 sequence is CASSPGQGSSTGELFF. CDR3 DNA sequence: TGTGCCAGCAGCCCGGGACAGGGTTCGTCGACGGGGGAGCTGTTTTTT.

V usage is TRBV27 and J usage is TRBJ1-1; D remains ambiguous. Germline V gives CDR1 MNHEY, CDR2 SMNVEV (reference sequence). This CDR3 has 13 amino acids. V was pared by 10 bases and J by 0 bases, with 12 bases between. In DNA, the CDR3 is TGTGCCATCGCGACTTACATGAACACTGAAGCTTTCTTT. Translation gives CAIATYMNTEAFF.

This clone was seen a single time. The V call is TRBV4-2, the J call TRBJ1-5; D is uncertain. V lost 1 base to trimming and J lost 7 bases, with 5 bases between them. Germline values: CDR1 LGHNA, CDR2 YNFKEQ. The CDR3 is 12 residues long. The chain's CDR3 is CASSQVGQPQHF. CDR3 DNA: TGTGCCAGCAGCCAAGTGGGGCAGCCCCAGCATTTT.

The chain links TRBV6-5 to TRBJ2-7; possible D gene TRBD2, 6 bases. Germline V CDR1 and CDR2: MNHEY, SVGAGI. V lost 5 bases, J lost 8 bases, and 16 bases lay in between. The CDR3 contains 13 residues. DNA for the CDR3: TGTGCCAGCAGTGAGTGGGACTTATCTAAGCAGTACTTC. Translating it yields CASSEWDLSKQYF.

The J gene is TRBJ2-7, the V gene TRBV5-1; D unclear. The germline V gene has CDR1 SGHRS and CDR2 YFSETQ. The V end was cut by 2 bases, the J end by 0 bases, with 12 bases between. The CDR3 has 15 amino acids. In DNA form, the CDR3 reads TGCGCCAGCAGCTTCCAATGGCCCAGCTCCTACGAGCAGTACTTC. It translates to CASSFQWPSSYEQYF. The entire variable domain, with the rest obtained from reference TRBV5-1 and TRBJ2-7, is as follows: KAGVTQTPRYLIKTRGQQVTLSCSPISGHRSVSWYQQTPGQGLQFLFEYFSETQRNKGNFPGRFSGRQFSNSRSEMNVSTLELGDSALYLCASSFQWPSSYEQYFGPGTRLTVT.

The rearrangement uses TRBV9 and TRBJ2-7, with D perhaps matching TRBD1 (6 bases). V lost 3 bases and J 2 bases, leaving 12 bases between the germline ends. Germline loops: CDR1 SGDLS, CDR2 YYNGEE. The CDR3 totals 14 residues. The CDR3 nucleotides read TGTGCCAGCAGCGCCCGGGACAAACCCTACGAGCAGTACTTC. It codes for CASSARDKPYEQYF.

The chain couples TRBV14 to TRBJ2-7, with a tentative D call TRBD1 (5 bases). The ends were cut back, 0 bases at V and 2 bases at J, with 14 bases in the middle. The germline gives CDR1 SGHDN, CDR2 FVKESK. The CDR3 spans 16 residues. CDR3 loop: CASSQDGVTDAYEQYF. CDR3 in DNA: TGTGCCAGCAGCCAAGATGGGGTGACAGACGCCTACGAGCAGTACTTC.

Many counts were recorded for this clone. The chain employs TRBV6-4 and TRBJ2-2; perhaps TRBD1 as D (6 bases). V lost 0 bases and J 1 base, leaving 6 bases between the germline ends. The CDR3 covers 15 residues. Germline lookup yields CDR1 MRHNA and CDR2 SNTAGT. For the CDR3, the DNA is TGTGCCAGCAGTGACTCGGGACAGAACACCGGGGAGCTGTTTTTT. It is translated as CASSDSGQNTGELFF.

On this clone itself: The junction departs from germline at one end; a sequencing error may be responsible. The chain is built from TRBV5-4 and TRBJ1-3, with TRBD1 as a possible D gene (5 bases). Germline CDR1 and CDR2: SGHNT and YYREEE (reference sequence). The CDR3 totals 14 residues. Written as DNA, the CDR3 is TGTGCCAGCACCTTGGACACCTCTGGAAACACCATATATTTT. Protein: CASTLDTSGNTIYF.